The 4 T cell receptor beta chains presented below share a single source sample, sequenced in a study of blood T cell repertoires in COVID-19 (dated by TCRdb to about 2020). The library was obtained by the immunoSEQ multiplex PCR assay. Drawn from immuneACCESS, this table holds only the in-frame rearrangements with V and J called that TCRdb kept. Clones are partly lost; checked studies trace under half to an unresolved V gene and leave the rest unexplained. Counted in this sample were 73,000 or so clones; about 86% of them appeared once. 5% to 6.5% of the sample is held by the ten biggest clonotypes. Material for sequencing was peripheral blood. These receptors all stem from a man aged 45-60 years with active COVID-19.

The chain has TRBV19 and TRBJ1-2; 7 bases line up with TRBD1. Losses at the gene ends were 10 bases for V and 4 bases for J; bases not matched to a gene: 12. The germline gives CDR1 LNHDA, CDR2 SQIVND (reference sequence). This CDR3 region has 14 residues. The chain's CDR3 is CATSPGGLLYGYTF. CDR3 DNA sequence: TGTGCCACCAGCCCAGGGGGGTTACTCTATGGCTACACCTTC.

The chain carries TRBV25-1 and TRBJ1-4, with a tentative D call TRBD1 (6 bases). The germline CDR1 and CDR2 sequences are MGHDK and SYGVNS. With 2 bases removed from V and 0 bases from J, the gap between germline ends came to 13 bases. This CDR3 comprises 17 residues. CDR3 bases: TGTGCCAGCAGTGAACAGAAGAGGACAGCAACTAATGAAAAACTGTTTTTT. Translated, it gives CASSEQKRTATNEKLFF.

This rearrangement joins TRBV7-2 to TRBJ2-7, with 11 nucleotides matching TRBD2. V shed 7 bases and J 7 bases; nucleotides not matched to a gene: 12. CDR3 length: 15 residues. CDR1 is SGHTA and CDR2 is FQGNSA in the germline V gene. The CDR3 spells CASTQTSGGPREQYF. The CDR3 coding sequence is TGTGCCAGCACCCAAACTAGCGGGGGCCCTCGGGAGCAGTACTTC.

The rearrangement joins TRBV6-1 to TRBJ2-3; D possibly corresponds to TRBD1 (6 bases). The V gene's germline CDR1 is MNHNS and CDR2 SASEGT. The CDR3 extends over 13 amino acids. The ends were cut back, 3 bases at V and 5 bases at J, with 9 bases in the middle. CDR3 in amino acids: CASSEGAGDTQYF. The CDR3 nucleotides read TGTGCCAGCAGTGAGGGGGCCGGAGATACGCAGTATTTT.